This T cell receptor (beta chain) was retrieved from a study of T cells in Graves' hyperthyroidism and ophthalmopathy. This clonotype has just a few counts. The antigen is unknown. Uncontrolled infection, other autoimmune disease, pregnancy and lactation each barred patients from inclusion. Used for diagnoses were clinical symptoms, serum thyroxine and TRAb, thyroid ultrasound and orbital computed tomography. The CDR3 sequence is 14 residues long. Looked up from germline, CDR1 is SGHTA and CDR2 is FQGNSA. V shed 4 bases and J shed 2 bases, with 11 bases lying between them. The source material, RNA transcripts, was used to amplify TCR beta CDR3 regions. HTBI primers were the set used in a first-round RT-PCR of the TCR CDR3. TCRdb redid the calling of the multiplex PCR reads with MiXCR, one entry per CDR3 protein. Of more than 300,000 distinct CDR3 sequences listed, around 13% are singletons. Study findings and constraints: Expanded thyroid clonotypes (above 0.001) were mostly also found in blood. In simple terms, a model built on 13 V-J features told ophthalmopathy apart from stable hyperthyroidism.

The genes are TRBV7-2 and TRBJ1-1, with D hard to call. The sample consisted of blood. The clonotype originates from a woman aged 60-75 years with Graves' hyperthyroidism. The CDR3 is CASSSQAGNTEAFF. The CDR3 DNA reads TGTGCCAGCAGCTCCCAGGCGGGTAACACTGAAGCTTTCTTT. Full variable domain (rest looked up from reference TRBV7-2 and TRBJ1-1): GAGVSQSPSNKVTEKGKDVELRCDPISGHTALYWYRQSLGQGLEFLIYFQGNSAPDKSGLPSDRFSAERTGGSVSTLTIQRTQQEDSAVYLCASSSQAGNTEAFFGQGTRLTVV.